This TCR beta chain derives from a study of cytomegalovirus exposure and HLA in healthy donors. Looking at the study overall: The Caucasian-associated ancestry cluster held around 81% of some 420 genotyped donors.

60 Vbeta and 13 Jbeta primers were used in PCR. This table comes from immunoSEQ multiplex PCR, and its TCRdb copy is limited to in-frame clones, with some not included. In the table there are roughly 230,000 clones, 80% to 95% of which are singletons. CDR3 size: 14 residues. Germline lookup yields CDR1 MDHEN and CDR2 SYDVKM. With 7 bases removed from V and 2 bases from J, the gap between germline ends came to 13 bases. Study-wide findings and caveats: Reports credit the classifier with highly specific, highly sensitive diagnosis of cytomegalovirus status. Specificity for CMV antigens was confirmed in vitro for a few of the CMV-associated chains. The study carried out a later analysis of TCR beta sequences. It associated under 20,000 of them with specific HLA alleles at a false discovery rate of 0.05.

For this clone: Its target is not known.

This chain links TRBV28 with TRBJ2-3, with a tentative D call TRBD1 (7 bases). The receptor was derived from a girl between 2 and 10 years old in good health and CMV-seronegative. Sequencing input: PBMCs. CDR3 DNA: TGTGCCAGCATTAAGGAGGGGGCCACAGATACGCAGTATTTT. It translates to CASIKEGATDTQYF.